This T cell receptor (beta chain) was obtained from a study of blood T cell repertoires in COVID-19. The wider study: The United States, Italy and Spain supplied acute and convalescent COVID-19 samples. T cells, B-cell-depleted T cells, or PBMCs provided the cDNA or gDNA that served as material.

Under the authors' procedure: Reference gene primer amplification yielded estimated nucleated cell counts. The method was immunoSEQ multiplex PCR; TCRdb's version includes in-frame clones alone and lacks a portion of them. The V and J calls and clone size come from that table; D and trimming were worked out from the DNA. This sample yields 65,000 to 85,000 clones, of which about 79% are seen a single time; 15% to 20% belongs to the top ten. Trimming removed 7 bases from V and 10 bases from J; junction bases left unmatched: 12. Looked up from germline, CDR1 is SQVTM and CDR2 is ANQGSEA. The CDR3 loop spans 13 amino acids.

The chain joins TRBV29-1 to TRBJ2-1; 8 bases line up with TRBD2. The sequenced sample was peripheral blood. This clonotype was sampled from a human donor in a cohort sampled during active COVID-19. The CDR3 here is CSARQRERGEQFF. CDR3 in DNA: TGCAGCGCTCGACAGCGGGAGAGGGGGGAGCAGTTCTTC.